Presented here are 17 T cell receptor beta chains from one specimen sequenced in a study of T cells expressing NK-cell markers. From the 5' RACE reads, TCRdb lists one entry per CDR3 protein and no DNA. The table lists 250,000 to 300,000 distinct CDR3 sequences, with around 0.42% in the top ten. Material for sequencing was blood T cells: a sorted CD56 or NKG2C T cell subset, CD4+ or CD8+ T cells, or bulk PBMC T cells (not recorded which). Receptor source: a man between 18 and 29 years old in good health.

The CDR3 protein is CSGVEQGVDGELFF. The V gene is TRBV29-1, the J gene TRBJ2-2; the D gene TCRdb calls, TRBD1, cannot be checked with no DNA. The CDR3 totals 14 residues. The germline V gene has CDR1 SQVTM and CDR2 ANQGSEA.

This chain connects TRBV12-3 or TRBV12-4 to TRBJ2-2; TCRdb indicates TRBD1, and absent DNA this call remains unverified. The CDR3 loop spans 14 amino acids. CDR3 protein: CASSLARGLVELFF.

The chain couples TRBV6-2 or TRBV6-3 to TRBJ2-7; TCRdb indicates TRBD2, and absent DNA this call remains unverified. Germline V lookup: CDR1 MNHEY, CDR2 SVGEGT. The length of the CDR3 is 13 residues. The CDR3 loop reads CASSYRLAGGPYF.

The chain is built from TRBV28 and TRBJ2-2; the TCRdb D gene call, TRBD1, has no DNA to confirm it. The CDR3 contains 16 residues. Germline CDR1 is MDHEN and CDR2 is SYDVKM. CDR3 region: CASSLMGPSNTGELFF.

CDR3 protein: CASSSDVTRSTQYF. The chain uses TRBV5-4 and TRBJ2-3; the D call of TRBD2 rests on TCRdb alone, since no DNA is present to check it. The germline CDR1 and CDR2 sequences are SGHNT and YYREEE (reference sequence). The CDR3 totals 14 residues.

The gene calls are TRBV29-1 and TRBJ2-5. The CDR3 is made up of 11 amino acids. Germline loops: CDR1 SQVTM, CDR2 ANQGSEA. The CDR3 region is CSVTLWETQYF.

The V call is TRBV20-1, the J call TRBJ2-5; the D call from TCRdb, TRBD2, cannot be confirmed without DNA. The CDR3 is 13 residues long. Germline assignment: CDR1 DFQATT and CDR2 SNEGSKA (reference sequence). CDR3 in amino acids: CSARFGSPETQYF.

The genes are TRBV12-3 or TRBV12-4 and TRBJ2-7; TCRdb's D call, TRBD1, is unchecked because there is no DNA. This CDR3 is built from 15 residues. This chain's CDR3 is CASSPGTGAGYEQYF.

The V call is TRBV6-5, the J call TRBJ1-2. The CDR3 length is 16 residues. Per the germline V gene, CDR1 is MNHEY and CDR2 is SVGAGI. CDR3 region: CASSYSTPQGHYGYTF.

The chain joins TRBV29-1 to TRBJ1-1. The CDR3 sequence is 11 residues long. Germline loops: CDR1 SQVTM, CDR2 ANQGSEA. The CDR3 here is CSVEGALGAFF.

The chain links TRBV6-5 to TRBJ1-2; TCRdb gives TRBD1 as the D gene, but with no DNA this cannot be confirmed. Germline CDR1 reads MNHEY; CDR2 reads SVGAGI. The CDR3 contains 16 residues. This chain's CDR3 is CASSRIQQGRGYGYTF.

J is TRBJ2-1 and V is TRBV12-3 or TRBV12-4; with no DNA, the TCRdb D assignment of TRBD2 cannot be verified. CDR3 length: 13 residues. The CDR3 is CASSPIGPNEQFF.

V gene TRBV6-2 or TRBV6-3 combines with J gene TRBJ2-1; TCRdb picks TRBD2, but there is no DNA to check that call. This CDR3 region has 16 residues. The germline V gene has CDR1 MNHEY and CDR2 SVGEGT. This CDR3 is CASSRIGTRFRNEQFF.

J is TRBJ2-3 and V is TRBV6-5; TCRdb picks TRBD1, but there is no DNA to check that call. Germline V CDR1 and CDR2: MNHEY, SVGAGI. The CDR3 covers 17 residues. CDR3 in amino acids: CASSYAGWGGRNNTQYF.

The chain employs TRBV7-3 and TRBJ2-1; TCRdb names TRBD2, which stays unverified in the absence of DNA. CDR1 is SGHTA and CDR2 is FQGTGA in the germline V gene. This CDR3 is 17 amino acids long. The CDR3 sequence: CASSLWASRDRYNEQFF.

This chain uses TRBV2 with TRBJ2-7; no DNA is available, so the TRBD1 call from TCRdb remains unchecked. This CDR3 has 16 amino acids. Germline CDR1 reads SNHLY; CDR2 reads FYNNEI. This CDR3 reads CASSLFPAMRGDEQYF.

V is TRBV20-1 and J is TRBJ2-7; TCRdb selects TRBD2, and the lack of DNA leaves this call unchecked. The CDR3 covers 12 residues. Germline V gives CDR1 DFQATT, CDR2 SNEGSKA (reference sequence). This CDR3 reads CSASLAGGEQYF.